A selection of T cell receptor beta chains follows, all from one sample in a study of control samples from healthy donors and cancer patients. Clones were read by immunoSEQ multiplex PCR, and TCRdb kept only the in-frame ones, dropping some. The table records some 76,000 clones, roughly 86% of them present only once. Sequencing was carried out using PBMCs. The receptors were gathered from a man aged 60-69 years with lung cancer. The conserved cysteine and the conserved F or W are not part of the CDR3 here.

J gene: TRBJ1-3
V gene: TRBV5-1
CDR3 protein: ASSRDSRDTIY

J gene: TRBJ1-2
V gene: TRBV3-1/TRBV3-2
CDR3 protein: ASSRNHYGYT

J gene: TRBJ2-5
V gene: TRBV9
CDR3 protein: ASSVGESGGAAETQY

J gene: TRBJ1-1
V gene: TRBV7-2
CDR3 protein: ASSLRGTGYGPMNTEAF

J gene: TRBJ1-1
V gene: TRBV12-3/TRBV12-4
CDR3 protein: ASSTRQGSEAF

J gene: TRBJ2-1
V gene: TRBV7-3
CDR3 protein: ASSFTGGIYNEQF

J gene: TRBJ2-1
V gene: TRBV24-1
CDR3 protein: ATSDRTSGGHNEQF

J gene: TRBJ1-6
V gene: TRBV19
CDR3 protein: ASSISSAASGSPLH

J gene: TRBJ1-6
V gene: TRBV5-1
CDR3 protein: ASSLQDRVGSPLH

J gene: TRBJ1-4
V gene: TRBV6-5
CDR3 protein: ASSYSRDRDEKLF

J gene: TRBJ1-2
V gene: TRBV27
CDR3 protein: ATQRPGSYGYT

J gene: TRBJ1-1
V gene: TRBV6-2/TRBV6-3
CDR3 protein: ASSYLGYEAF

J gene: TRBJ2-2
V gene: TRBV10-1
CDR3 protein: ASSEGGGNTGELF

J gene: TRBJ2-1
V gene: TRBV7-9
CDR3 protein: ASSGGTVSSYNEQF

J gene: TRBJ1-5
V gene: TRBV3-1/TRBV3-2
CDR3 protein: ASSQVGGQSNQPQH

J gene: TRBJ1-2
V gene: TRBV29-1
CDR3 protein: SVSRSYGYT

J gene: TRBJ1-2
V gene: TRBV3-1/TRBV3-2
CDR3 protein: ASSSGAGGGYGYT

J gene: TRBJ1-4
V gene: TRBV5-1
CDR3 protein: ASSYAGQANEKLF

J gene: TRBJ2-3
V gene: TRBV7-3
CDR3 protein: ASSFRTTADTQY

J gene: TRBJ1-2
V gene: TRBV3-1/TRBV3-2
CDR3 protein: ASSLGTGANYGYT

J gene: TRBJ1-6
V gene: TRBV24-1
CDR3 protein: ATSDRRQNNSPLH

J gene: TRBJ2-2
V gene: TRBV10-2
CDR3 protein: ASSEKGGELF

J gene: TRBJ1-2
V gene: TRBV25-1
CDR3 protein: ASSDVPVHAGGYT

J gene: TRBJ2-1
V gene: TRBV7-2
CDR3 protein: ASSQRVGRYNEQF

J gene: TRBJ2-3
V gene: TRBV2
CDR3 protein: ASSERGTGGSTDTQY

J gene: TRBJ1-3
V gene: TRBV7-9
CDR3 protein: ASSLGQGSGNTIY

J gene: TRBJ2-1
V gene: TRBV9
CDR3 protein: ASSTGTAYNEQF

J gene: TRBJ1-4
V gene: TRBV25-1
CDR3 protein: ASSSDLAGDEKLF

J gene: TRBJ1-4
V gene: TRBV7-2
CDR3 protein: ASRYQGAGEKLF

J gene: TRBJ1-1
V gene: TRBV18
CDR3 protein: ASSPTGPNTEAF

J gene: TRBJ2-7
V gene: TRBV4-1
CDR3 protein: ASSQGSGSSSYEQY

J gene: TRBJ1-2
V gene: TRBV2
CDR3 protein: ASSEEGASYT

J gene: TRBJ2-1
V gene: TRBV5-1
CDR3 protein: ASSLGGYNEQF

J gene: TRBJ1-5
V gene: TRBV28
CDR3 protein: ATTNRYQPQH

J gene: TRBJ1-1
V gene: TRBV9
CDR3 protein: ASSAPPGDTEAF

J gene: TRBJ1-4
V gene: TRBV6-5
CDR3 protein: ASSRASNEKLF

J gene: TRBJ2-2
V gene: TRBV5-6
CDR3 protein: ASSLYRQVPGGELF

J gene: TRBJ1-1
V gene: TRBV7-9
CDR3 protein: ASSLVVPNTEAF

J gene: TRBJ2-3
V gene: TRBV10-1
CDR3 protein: ASKDPRRDKTDTQY

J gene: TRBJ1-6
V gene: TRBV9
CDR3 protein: ASSFRTGGNSPLH

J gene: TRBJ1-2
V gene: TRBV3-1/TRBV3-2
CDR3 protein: ASSRDDRGPNGYT

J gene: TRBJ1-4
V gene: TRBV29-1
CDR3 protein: SVEDNEKLF

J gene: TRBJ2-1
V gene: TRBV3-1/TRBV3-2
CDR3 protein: ASSPEGQHNEQF

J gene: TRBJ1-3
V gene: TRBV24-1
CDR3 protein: ATSDLRGNTIY

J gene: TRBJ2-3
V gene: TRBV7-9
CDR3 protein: AIVTVSSTDTQY

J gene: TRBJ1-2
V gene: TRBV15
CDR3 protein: ATSEGPGSNYGYT